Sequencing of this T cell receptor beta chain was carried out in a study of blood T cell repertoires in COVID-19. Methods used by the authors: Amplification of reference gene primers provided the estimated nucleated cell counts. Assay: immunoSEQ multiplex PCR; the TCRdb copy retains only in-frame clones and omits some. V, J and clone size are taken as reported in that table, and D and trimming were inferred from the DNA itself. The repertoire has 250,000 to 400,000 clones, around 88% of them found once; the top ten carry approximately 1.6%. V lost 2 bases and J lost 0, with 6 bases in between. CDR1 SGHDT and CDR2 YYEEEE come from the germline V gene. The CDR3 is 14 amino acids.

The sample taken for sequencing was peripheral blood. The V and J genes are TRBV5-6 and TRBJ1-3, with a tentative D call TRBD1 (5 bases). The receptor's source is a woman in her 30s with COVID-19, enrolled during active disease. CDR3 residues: CASSFQGSGNTIYF. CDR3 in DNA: TGTGCCAGCAGCTTTCAGGGCTCTGGAAACACCATATATTTT.